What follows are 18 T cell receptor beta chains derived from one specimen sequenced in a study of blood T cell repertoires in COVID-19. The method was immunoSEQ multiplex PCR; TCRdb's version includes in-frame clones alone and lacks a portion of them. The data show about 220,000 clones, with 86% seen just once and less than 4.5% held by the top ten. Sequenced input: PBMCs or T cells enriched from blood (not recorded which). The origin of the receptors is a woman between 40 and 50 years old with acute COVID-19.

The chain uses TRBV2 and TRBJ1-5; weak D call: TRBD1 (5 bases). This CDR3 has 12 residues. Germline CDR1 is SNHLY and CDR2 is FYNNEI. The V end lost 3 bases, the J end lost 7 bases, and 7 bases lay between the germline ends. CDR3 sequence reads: CASSDKGQPQHF. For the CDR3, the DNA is TGTGCCAGCAGTGATAAGGGGCAGCCCCAGCATTTT.

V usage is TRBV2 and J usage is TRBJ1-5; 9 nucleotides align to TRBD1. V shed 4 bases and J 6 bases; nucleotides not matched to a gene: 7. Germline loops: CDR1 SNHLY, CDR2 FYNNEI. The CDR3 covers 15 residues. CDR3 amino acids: CASSARDRVGQPQHF. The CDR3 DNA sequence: TGTGCCAGCAGTGCGCGGGACAGGGTCGGTCAGCCCCAGCATTTT.

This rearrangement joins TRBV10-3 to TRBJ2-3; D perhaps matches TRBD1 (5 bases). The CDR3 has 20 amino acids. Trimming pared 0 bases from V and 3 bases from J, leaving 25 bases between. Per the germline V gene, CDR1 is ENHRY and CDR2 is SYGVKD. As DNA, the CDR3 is TGTGCCATCAGTGAGTCCCCCGACCATCCCGTCGCTGCAGGGACAGATACGCAGTATTTT. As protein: CAISESPDHPVAAGTDTQYF.

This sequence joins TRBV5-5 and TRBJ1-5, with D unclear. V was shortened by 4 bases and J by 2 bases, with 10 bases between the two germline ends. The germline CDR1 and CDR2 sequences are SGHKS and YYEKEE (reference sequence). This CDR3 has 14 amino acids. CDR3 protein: CASSPNAGNQPQHF. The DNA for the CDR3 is TGTGCCAGCAGCCCGAATGCGGGCAATCAGCCCCAGCATTTT.

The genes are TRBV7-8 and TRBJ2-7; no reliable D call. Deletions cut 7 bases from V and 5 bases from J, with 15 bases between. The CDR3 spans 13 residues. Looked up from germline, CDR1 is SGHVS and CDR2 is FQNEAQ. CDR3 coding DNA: TGTGCCAGCATCCCTAACTTAGTGGACGAGCAGTACTTC. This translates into CASIPNLVDEQYF.

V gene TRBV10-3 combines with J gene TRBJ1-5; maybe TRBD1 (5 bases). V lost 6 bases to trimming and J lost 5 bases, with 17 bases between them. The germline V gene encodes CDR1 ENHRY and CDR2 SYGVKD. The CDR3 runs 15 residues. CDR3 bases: TGTGCCATCAGAGGGGAAACCGAGAGTCATCAGCCCCAGCATTTT. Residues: CAIRGETESHQPQHF.

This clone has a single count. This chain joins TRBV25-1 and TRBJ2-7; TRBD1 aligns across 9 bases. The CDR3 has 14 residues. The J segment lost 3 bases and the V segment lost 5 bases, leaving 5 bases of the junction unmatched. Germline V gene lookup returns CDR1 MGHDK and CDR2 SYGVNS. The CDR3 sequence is CASSQTTGGYEQYF. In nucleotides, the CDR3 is TGTGCCAGCAGTCAAACGACAGGGGGCTACGAGCAGTACTTC.

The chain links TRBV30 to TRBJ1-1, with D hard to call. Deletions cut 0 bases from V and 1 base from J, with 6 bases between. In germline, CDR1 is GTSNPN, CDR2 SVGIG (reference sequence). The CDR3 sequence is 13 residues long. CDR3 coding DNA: TGTGCCTGGAGTGTTACAGAGAACACTGAAGCTTTCTTT. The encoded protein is CAWSVTENTEAFF.

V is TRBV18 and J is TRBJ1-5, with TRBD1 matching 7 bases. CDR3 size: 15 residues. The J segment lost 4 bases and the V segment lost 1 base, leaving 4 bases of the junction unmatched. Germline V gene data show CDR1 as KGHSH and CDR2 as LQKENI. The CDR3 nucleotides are TGTGCCAGCTCACCACTTTCAGGGGGTAATCAGCCCCAGCATTTT. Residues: CASSPLSGGNQPQHF.

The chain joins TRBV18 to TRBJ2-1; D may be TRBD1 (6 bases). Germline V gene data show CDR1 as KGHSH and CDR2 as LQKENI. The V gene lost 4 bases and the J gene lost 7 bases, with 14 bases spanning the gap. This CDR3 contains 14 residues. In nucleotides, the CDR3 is TGTGCCAGCTCACGGGCAGGGGAGAGGAATGAGCAGTTCTTC. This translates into CASSRAGERNEQFF.

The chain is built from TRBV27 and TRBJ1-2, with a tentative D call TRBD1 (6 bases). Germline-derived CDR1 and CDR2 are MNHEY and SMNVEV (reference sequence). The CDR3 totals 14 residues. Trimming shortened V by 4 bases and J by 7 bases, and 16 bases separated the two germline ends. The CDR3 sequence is CASSSGRGVAGYTF. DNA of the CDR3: TGTGCCAGCAGTTCCGGGAGGGGGGTCGCTGGCTACACCTTC.

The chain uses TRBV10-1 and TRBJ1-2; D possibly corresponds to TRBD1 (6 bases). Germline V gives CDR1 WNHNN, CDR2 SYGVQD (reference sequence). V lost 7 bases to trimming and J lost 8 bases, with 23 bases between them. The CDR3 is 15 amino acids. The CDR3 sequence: CASIRGSRGPKGYTF. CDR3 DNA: TGCGCCAGCATAAGGGGGTCGAGGGGCCCCAAGGGCTACACCTTC.

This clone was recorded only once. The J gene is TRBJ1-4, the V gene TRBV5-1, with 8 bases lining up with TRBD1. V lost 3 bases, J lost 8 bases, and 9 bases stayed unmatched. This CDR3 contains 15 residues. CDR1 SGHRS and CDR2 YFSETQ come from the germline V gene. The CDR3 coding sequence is TGCGCCAGCAGCTCAAGACAGGGGATAGGGGAAAAACTGTTTTTT. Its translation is CASSSRQGIGEKLFF. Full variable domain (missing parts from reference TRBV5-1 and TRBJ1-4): KAGVTQTPRYLIKTRGQQVTLSCSPISGHRSVSWYQQTPGQGLQFLFEYFSETQRNKGNFPGRFSGRQFSNSRSEMNVSTLELGDSALYLCASSSRQGIGEKLFFGSGTQLSVL.

In DNA form, the CDR3 reads TGCGCCAGCAGCCTCCAGGGGTCGGCGGGGGGACCTTCCTACAATGAGCAGTTCTTC. Amino acid sequence: CASSLQGSAGGPSYNEQFF. The chain carries TRBV5-1 and TRBJ2-1, with 8 bases aligning to TRBD2. The CDR3 runs 19 residues. With V trimmed by 4 bases and J by 1 base, 16 bases remained unmatched. Germline assignment: CDR1 SGHRS and CDR2 YFSETQ. Using reference TRBV5-1 and TRBJ2-1 for the parts outside the CDR3, the full variable domain is KAGVTQTPRYLIKTRGQQVTLSCSPISGHRSVSWYQQTPGQGLQFLFEYFSETQRNKGNFPGRFSGRQFSNSRSEMNVSTLELGDSALYLCASSLQGSAGGPSYNEQFFGPGTRLTVL.

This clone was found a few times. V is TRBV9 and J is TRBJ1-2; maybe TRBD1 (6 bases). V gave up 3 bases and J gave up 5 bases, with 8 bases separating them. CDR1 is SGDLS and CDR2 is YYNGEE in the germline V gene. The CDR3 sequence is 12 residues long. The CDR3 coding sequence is TGTGCCAGCAGCGAGAGGGGGTATGGCTACACCTTC. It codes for CASSERGYGYTF.

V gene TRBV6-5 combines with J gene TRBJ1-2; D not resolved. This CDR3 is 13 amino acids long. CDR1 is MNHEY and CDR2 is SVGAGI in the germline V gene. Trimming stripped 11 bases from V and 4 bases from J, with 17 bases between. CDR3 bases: TGTGCCGCCCGGGAGCTGGGCCGCTATGGCTACACCTTC. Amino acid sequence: CAARELGRYGYTF.

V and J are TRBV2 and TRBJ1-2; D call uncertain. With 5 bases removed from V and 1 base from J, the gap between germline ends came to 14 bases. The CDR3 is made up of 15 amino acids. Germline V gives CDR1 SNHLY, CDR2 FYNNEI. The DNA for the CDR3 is TGTGCCAGCAGTACAAGTAAGGAGGGTAACTATGGCTACACCTTC. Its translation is CASSTSKEGNYGYTF.

The CDR3 is CASSYRGFGNTIYF. CDR3 DNA sequence: TGTGCCAGCAGTTACAGGGGGTTTGGAAACACCATATATTTT. V usage is TRBV6-5 and J usage is TRBJ1-3; TRBD1 is a possible D gene (6 bases). The CDR3 covers 14 residues. V lost 2 bases and J 3 bases, leaving 8 bases between the germline ends. CDR1 and CDR2 from the germline V gene are MNHEY and SVGAGI.